These T cell receptor beta chains were read from a single sample in a study of blood T cell repertoires in COVID-19. Measured with immunoSEQ multiplex PCR; TCRdb has only the in-frame clones, and not every one. This sample has a few hundred thousand clones, with around 87% found just once. The sample comprised peripheral blood. Receptors were obtained from a young woman with COVID-19, enrolled during active disease. The CDR3 runs from the conserved cysteine through the conserved F or W. Each record gives: D gene, CDR3 length, V gene, J gene, clone size, CDR3 DNA, CDR3 protein. A D gene is named only where the DNA matches it firmly. Size is stated for part of the rows, as once, few or many counts, or as a class when the clone is expanded.

>TRBD2|17|TRBV13|TRBJ2-1|-
TGTGCCAGCAGCTTAGGCCTAGCGGGAGGGCCTGGTAATGAGCAGTTCTTC
CASSLGLAGGPGNEQFF
>-|14|TRBV9|TRBJ2-2|-
TGTGCCAGCAGGGGGACTTACGATACCGGGGAGCTGTTTTTT
CASRGTYDTGELFF
>-|16|TRBV28|TRBJ2-4|-
TGTGCCAGCAGTTTTGGGACCGGGACATCGAGAAACATTCAGTACTTC
CASSFGTGTSRNIQYF
>TRBD1|15|TRBV5-1|TRBJ2-3|-
TGCGCCAGCAGCCCAGGGGGACCTAGCACAGATACGCAGTATTTT
CASSPGGPSTDTQYF
>-|14|TRBV28|TRBJ2-2|-
TGTGCCAGCAGTTTGACTGTGAACACCGGGGAGCTGTTTTTT
CASSLTVNTGELFF
>-|11|TRBV5-6|TRBJ1-1|-
TGTGCCAGCAGCTACAGCGGTCGGGCTTTCTTT
CASSYSGRAFF
>TRBD1|16|TRBV27|TRBJ1-4|-
TGTGCCAGCAGTTTCCTACCCGGACAGGGGCCTGAAAAACTGTTTTTT
CASSFLPGQGPEKLFF
>-|12|TRBV24-1|TRBJ1-1|once
TGTGCCACCAGTGATCCTGGGAGTGAAGCTTTCTTT
CATSDPGSEAFF
>TRBD1|13|TRBV27|TRBJ1-2|once
TGTGCCAGCAGTCGGGACAGGCACTATGGCTACACCTTC
CASSRDRHYGYTF
>-|13|TRBV4-3|TRBJ1-5|few
TGCGCCAGCAGCCAAGAGGTTAGTCAGCCCCAGCATTTT
CASSQEVSQPQHF
>TRBD2|14|TRBV6-4|TRBJ2-4|-
TGTGCCAGAAATAGCGGGAGTCGACGTGACATTCAGTACTTC
CARNSGSRRDIQYF
>-|11|TRBV2|TRBJ2-1|-
TGTGCCGGGAGCTCCTACAATGAGCAGTTCTTC
CAGSSYNEQFF
>-|12|TRBV12-3/TRBV12-4|TRBJ2-7|-
TGTGCCAGCAGTTTAACCCCAGACGAGCAGTACTTC
CASSLTPDEQYF
>TRBD2|16|TRBV11-3|TRBJ2-2|-
TGTGCCAGCAGCCCAGGGACTAGCGGGAGAGACGAGGAGCTGTTTTTT
CASSPGTSGRDEELFF
>TRBD1|16|TRBV14|TRBJ1-1|-
TGTGCCAGCAGCAAAGAAACAGGGGGACGTGACACTGAAGCTTTCTTT
CASSKETGGRDTEAFF
>-|14|TRBV6-6|TRBJ1-1|-
TGTGCCAGCGGGCATTACAGGGCGAACACTGAAGCTTTCTTT
CASGHYRANTEAFF
>-|16|TRBV9|TRBJ2-7|-
TGTGCCAGCAGCGTAGTCGGGGAAAGGCTCTCCTACGAGCAGTACTTC
CASSVVGERLSYEQYF
>-|16|TRBV28|TRBJ1-5|-
TGTGCCAGCAGCCCCGGGAGAGGGGTGAGCAATCAGCCCCAGCATTTT
CASSPGRGVSNQPQHF
>TRBD2|19|TRBV4-1|TRBJ2-5|-
TGCGCCAGCAGCCTGGTCTGGGCGGGAGGGGGAGCAGGTGGAGAGACCCAGTACTTC
CASSLVWAGGGAGGETQYF
>-|15|TRBV27|TRBJ1-2|-
TGTGCCAGCAGCACTCTCCGGGACACCCCCTATGGCTACACCTTC
CASSTLRDTPYGYTF
>-|11|TRBV28|TRBJ2-7|-
TGTGCCAGCAGCCAAACACCCGAGCAGTACTTC
CASSQTPEQYF
>TRBD1|12|TRBV6-5|TRBJ1-4|-
TGTGCCAGCAGTTGGGACAGGGAAAAACTGTTTTTT
CASSWDREKLFF
>TRBD2|15|TRBV5-1|TRBJ2-1|-
TGCGCCAGCAGCTTGGGATTTAGACTAGCGTTCTTGCAGTTCTTC
CASSLGFRLAFLQFF